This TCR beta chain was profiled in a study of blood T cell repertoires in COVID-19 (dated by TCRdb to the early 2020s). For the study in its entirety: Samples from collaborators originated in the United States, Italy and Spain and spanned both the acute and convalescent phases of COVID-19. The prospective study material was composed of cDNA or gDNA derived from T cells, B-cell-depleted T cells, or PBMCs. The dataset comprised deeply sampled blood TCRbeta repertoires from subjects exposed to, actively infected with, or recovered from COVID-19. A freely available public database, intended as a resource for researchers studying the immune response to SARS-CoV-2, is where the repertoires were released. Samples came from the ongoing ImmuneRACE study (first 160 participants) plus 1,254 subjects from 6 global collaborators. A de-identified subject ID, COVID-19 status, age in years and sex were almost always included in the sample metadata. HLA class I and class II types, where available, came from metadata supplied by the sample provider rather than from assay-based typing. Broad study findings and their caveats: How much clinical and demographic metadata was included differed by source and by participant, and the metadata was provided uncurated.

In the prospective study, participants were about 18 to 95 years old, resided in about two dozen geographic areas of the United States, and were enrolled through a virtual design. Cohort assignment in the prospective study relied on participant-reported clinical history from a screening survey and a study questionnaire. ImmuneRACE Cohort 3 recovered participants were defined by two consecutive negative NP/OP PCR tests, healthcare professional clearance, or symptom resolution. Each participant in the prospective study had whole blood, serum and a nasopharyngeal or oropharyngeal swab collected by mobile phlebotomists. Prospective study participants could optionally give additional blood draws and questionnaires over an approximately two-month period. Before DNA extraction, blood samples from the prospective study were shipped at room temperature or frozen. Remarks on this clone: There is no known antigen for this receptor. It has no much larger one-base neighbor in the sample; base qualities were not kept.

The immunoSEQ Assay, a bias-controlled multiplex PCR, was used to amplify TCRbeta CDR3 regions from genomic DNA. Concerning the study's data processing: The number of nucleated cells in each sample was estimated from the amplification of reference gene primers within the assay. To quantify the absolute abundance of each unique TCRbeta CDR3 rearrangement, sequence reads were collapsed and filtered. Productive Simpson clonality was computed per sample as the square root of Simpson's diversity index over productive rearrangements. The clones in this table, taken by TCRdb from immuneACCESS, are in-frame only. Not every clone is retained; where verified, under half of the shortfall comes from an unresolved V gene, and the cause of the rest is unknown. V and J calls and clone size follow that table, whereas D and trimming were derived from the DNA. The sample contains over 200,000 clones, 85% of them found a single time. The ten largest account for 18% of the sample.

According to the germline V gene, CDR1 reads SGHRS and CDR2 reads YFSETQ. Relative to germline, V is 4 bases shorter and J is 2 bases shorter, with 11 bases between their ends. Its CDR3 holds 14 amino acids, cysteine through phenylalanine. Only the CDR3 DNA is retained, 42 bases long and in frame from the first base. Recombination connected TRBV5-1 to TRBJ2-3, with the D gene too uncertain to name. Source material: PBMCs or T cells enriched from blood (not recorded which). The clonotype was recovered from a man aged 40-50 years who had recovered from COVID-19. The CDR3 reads CASSLVSSTDTQYF. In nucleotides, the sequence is TGCGCCAGCAGCCTGGTGTCCTCCACAGATACGCAGTATTTT.